This T cell receptor beta chain was captured by sequencing in a study of T cells in Graves' hyperthyroidism and ophthalmopathy (dated by TCRdb to between 2018 and 2021). As for the study more broadly: Peripheral blood was collected at initial diagnosis, before any treatment. To identify TCR V-J signatures that set the groups apart, the researchers used a discovery cohort of 90 to 100 patients, made up of under 50 with Graves' ophthalmopathy and approximately 57 with stable Graves' hyperthyroidism. Prospective prediction of ophthalmopathy was tested in an independent validation cohort consisting of fewer than 20 hyperthyroidism patients and more than 15 patients who later progressed to ophthalmopathy. For training and testing, the roughly 97 patients in the discovery cohort were randomly divided in a 7:3 ratio. Thyroid tissue and blood T-cell repertoires from roughly 6 Graves' hyperthyroidism patients were also compared in the study. Following sampling, methimazole starting at 30 mg daily was given to hyperthyroidism patients, and high-dose intravenous methylprednisolone was given to ophthalmopathy patients. The paper reports TCR Vbeta CDR3 sequencing of some 140 peripheral blood samples: around 45 ophthalmopathy, approximately 74 hyperthyroidism and some 17 progressor patients. General findings and caveats noted by the study authors: Most expanded thyroid clonotypes (frequency above 0.001) were also detected in blood, suggesting blood repertoires may reflect thyroid immune responses. No statistical method was used to fix the sample size in advance, and group allocation was not hidden from the investigators. A 13 V-J signature model separated ophthalmopathy from stable hyperthyroidism, with over 85% sensitivity and 81% to 83% specificity in cross-validation and 80%/75% in testing. During validation, the model predicted progression to ophthalmopathy a median of approximately 6 months ahead of onset, with around 65% sensitivity and about 72% specificity.

From the cysteine through the phenylalanine, the CDR3 covers 19 amino acids. CDR3 DNA is the only sequence kept; it has 57 bases, read in frame from the first base. The germline V gene (reference sequence) provides CDR1 DFQATT and CDR2 SNEGSKA. V loses 1 base of germline sequence and J loses 0 bases, and the interval between the two ends is 22 bases. Hyperthyroidism patients were newly diagnosed, with disease duration under 2 months, and aged 18 to 65 years. Patients with uncontrolled infections, other autoimmune diseases, pregnancy or lactation were excluded. Clinical symptoms, serum thyroxine and TRAb, thyroid ultrasound, and orbital computed tomography formed the basis for the diagnoses. Blood from progressor patients was drawn when they were first diagnosed with hyperthyroidism, before any ophthalmopathy symptoms appeared. Ficoll-Paque density gradient centrifugation was used to isolate PBMCs from 9.5 to 10 ml of fresh peripheral blood. Progressor patients were defined as those initially diagnosed with Graves' hyperthyroidism in whom ophthalmopathy developed during follow-up. Total RNA was extracted with Trizol reagent, and quality was checked on an Agilent 2100 Bioanalyzer.

With respect to this clonotype: Its antigen specificity is not known. No base quality information exists; no much larger clone differs at one position.

Amplification of TCR beta CDR3 regions was carried out from RNA transcripts. A first-round RT-PCR of the TCR CDR3 used the HTBI primer set with the Qiagen OneStep RT-PCR kit. Libraries were constructed in a second round of multiplex PCR, after which size selection and purification were carried out. Libraries were sequenced paired-end with 100 bp reads on an Illumina HiSeq2000. Processing in the source paper ran as follows. Raw data were processed with SOAPnuke, discarding reads with adapters, uncalled bases, mean Phred below 15, or no exact constant-primer or identifier match. High-quality paired reads were merged with COPE v1.2.5, and unique nucleotide sequences were defined as clonotypes. Clonotypes were aligned to IMGT TRBV, TRBD and TRBJ reference segments using MiTCR v1.1. Only V-J combinations with frequency above 0.0001, covering 98% to 99.2% of repertoires, were analysed. A TCS score was defined as the ratio of F50 (clonal expansion) to E x V (chaos), with BLOSUM62-based TCRdist applied between CDR3 peptides within each V-J. Welch's t-statistics and random forest reduced several hundred V-J features to about 13, which were used in a naive Bayes classifier (R e1071). Clones were called with MiXCR by TCRdb after fastp trimmed the public reads at Q25, and only in-frame beta chains were retained. Each record represents a unique CDR3 protein, reported with the most common genes and DNA among its rows. TCRdb, not the authors, supplied the V and J calls. For this sample there are 300,000 to 450,000 distinct CDR3 sequences; less than 15% appear just once. The ten largest clones capture less than 25% of the sample.

The sequence came from a man aged 25-45 years with Graves' hyperthyroidism that later progressed to Graves' ophthalmopathy. Sample: blood. The chain joins TRBV20-1 to TRBJ1-5, with a weak D call of TRBD1 (6 bases match). The DNA sequence reads TGCAGTGCTAGAGTGGTGGGCAGGGGTAGGGTTTATAGCAATCAGCCCCAGCATTTT. The translation is CSARVVGRGRVYSNQPQHF.